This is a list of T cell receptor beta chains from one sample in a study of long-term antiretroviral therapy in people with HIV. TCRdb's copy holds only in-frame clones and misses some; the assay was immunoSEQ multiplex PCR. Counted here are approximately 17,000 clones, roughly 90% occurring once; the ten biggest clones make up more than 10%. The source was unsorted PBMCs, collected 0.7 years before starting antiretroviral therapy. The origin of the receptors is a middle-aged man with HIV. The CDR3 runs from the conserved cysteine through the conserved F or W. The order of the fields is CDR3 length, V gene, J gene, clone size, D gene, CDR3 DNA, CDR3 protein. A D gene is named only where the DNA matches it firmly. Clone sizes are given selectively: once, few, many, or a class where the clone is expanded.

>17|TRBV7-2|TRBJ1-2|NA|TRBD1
TGTGCCAGCAGCTTAGTAGGGCCGGGACAGGGCTCCTATGGCTACACCTTC
CASSLVGPGQGSYGYTF
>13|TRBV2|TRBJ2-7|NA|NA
TGTGCCCTGGGGGCGGTCAGTCGGGGGGAGCAGTACTTC
CALGAVSRGEQYF
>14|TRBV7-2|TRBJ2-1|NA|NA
TGTGCCAGCAGCCCCCCTCCAGACTACAATGAGCAGTTCTTC
CASSPPPDYNEQFF
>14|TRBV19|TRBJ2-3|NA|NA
TGTGCCAGTAGTGACGGCGGATACACAGATACGCAGTATTTT
CASSDGGYTDTQYF
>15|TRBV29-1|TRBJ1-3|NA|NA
TGCAGCGTTGCATGGGACACCCGAGCCGGGGGCACCATATATTTT
CSVAWDTRAGGTIYF
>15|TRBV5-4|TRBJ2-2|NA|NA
TGTGCCAGCAGCGGAGGGGGCGGGGGGACCGGAGAGCTGTTTTTT
CASSGGGGGTGELFF
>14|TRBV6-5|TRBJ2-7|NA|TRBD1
TGTGCCAAAACAGGGGGCCCCCTTCCCTACGAGCAGTACTTC
CAKTGGPLPYEQYF
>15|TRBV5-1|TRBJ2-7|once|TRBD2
TGCGCCAGCAGCTTGGGACTAGCTTATACCTACGAGCAGTACTTC
CASSLGLAYTYEQYF
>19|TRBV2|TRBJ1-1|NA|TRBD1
TGTGCCAGCAGTGAAGCGCCGAACTGGGACAGGGGAGCGAACACTGAAGCTTTCTTT
CASSEAPNWDRGANTEAFF
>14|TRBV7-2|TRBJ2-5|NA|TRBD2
TGTGCCAGCAGTAATAGCGGGGGCCAAGAGACCCAGTACTTC
CASSNSGGQETQYF
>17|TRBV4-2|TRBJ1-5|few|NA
TGTGCCAGCAGCCAAGCTCTCAGGGGCGGGGGCAATCAGCCCCAGCATTTT
CASSQALRGGGNQPQHF
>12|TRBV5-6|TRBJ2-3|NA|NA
TGTGCCAGCAACAAGGCGGGAAATACGCAGTATTTT
CASNKAGNTQYF
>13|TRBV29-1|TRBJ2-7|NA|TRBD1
TGCAGCGTAGTACAGGGGATCCCCTACGAGCAGTACTTC
CSVVQGIPYEQYF
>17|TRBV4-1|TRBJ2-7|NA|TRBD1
TGCGCCAGCAGCCGCCACCCACCGGGACAGGGGGGTTACGAGCAGTACTTC
CASSRHPPGQGGYEQYF
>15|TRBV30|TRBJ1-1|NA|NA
TGTGCCTGGAGCCACCCGGGACACAGGAACACTGAAGCTTTCTTT
CAWSHPGHRNTEAFF
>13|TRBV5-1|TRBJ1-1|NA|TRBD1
TGCGCCAGCAGCTTACAGGGGGGCACTGAAGCTTTCTTT
CASSLQGGTEAFF
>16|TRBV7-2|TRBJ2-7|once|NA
TGTGCCAGCAGCCTAAGACTAATAGACAGTTACTACGAGCAGTACTTC
CASSLRLIDSYYEQYF
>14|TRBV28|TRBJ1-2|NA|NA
TGTGCCAGCAGTTTATATGCAGCTAACTATGGCTACACCTTC
CASSLYAANYGYTF
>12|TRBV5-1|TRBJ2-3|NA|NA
TGCGCCAGCAGCCGAGCGACAGATACGCAGTATTTT
CASSRATDTQYF
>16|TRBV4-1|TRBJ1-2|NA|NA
TGCGCCAGCAGCCAAGATCATGTGTTAGGGGGAATGGGCTACACCTTC
CASSQDHVLGGMGYTF
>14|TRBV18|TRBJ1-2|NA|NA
TGTGCCAGCTCTCCAGCCAGGGATATAGTAGGCTACACCTTC
CASSPARDIVGYTF
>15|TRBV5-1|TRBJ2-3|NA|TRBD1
TGCGCCAGCAGCTCACAGGGGATGAGATCAGATACGCAGTATTTT
CASSSQGMRSDTQYF
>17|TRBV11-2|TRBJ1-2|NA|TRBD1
TGTGCCAGCAGCACAAGACGGGACAGCTTAGCTAACTATGGCTACACCTTC
CASSTRRDSLANYGYTF
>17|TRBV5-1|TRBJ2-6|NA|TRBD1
TGCGCCAGCAGCCGGGACAGGGGACGCTCTGGGGCCAACGTCCTGACTTTC
CASSRDRGRSGANVLTF
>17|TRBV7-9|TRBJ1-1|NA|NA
TGTGCCAGCAGCTTATTATGGAGTAAACGGGGAACTAGGGAAGCTTTCTTT
CASSLLWSKRGTREAFF
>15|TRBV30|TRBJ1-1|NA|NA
TGTGCCTGGAGTGTACCACAACAGGGACGGCCCGAAGCTTTCTTT
CAWSVPQQGRPEAFF
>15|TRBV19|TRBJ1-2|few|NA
TGTGCCAGTAGTGTGACGCCGGGACCTGGGGGTGGCTACACCTTC
CASSVTPGPGGGYTF
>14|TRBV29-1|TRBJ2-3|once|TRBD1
TGCAGCGTTGGGCGGACAGGAGGCACAGATACGCAGTATTTT
CSVGRTGGTDTQYF
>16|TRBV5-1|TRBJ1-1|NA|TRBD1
TGCGCCAGCAGCTCAATAGAAGACGACAGGGGGCTTGAAGCTTTCTTT
CASSSIEDDRGLEAFF
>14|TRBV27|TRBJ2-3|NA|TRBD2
TGTGCCAGCAGTTTAGCGGGAGGGTATGATACGCAGTATTTT
CASSLAGGYDTQYF
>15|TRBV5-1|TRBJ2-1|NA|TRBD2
TGCGCCAGCAGCTTGGGGCTAGCGGGAGATATTGAGCAGTTCTTC
CASSLGLAGDIEQFF
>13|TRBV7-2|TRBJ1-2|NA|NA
TGTGCCAGCAGCTTAAGAGGGGGGGATGGCTACACCTTC
CASSLRGGDGYTF
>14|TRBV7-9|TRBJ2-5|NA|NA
TGTGCCAGCAGCTTATATTACAGGAAAGAGACCCAGTACTTC
CASSLYYRKETQYF
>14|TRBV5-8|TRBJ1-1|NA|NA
TGTGCCAGCAGCCCAGGGATAAGGAACACTGAAGCTTTCTTT
CASSPGIRNTEAFF
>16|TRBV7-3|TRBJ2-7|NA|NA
TGTGCCAGCAGCTTAGACCCCGCGGTGGGGGGTACAAGGCAGTACTTC
CASSLDPAVGGTRQYF
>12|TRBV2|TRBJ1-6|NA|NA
TGTGCCAGCAGTCAGTTAAATTCACCCCTCCACTTT
CASSQLNSPLHF
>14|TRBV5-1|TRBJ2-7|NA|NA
TGCGCCAGCAGCTTGGGGACAGCCTCCTACGAGCAGTACTTC
CASSLGTASYEQYF
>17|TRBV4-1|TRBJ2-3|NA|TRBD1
TGCGCCAGCAGCCAAGGTTGGGGACAGGGGAAGACAGATACGCAGTATTTT
CASSQGWGQGKTDTQYF
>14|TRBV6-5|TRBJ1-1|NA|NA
TGTGCCAGCAGTCTAGACGGGATGAACACTGAAGCTTTCTTT
CASSLDGMNTEAFF
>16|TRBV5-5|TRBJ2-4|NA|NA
TGTGCCAGCAGCTCGAATACAGGGCCTAGAATATCCATTCAGTACTTC
CASSSNTGPRISIQYF
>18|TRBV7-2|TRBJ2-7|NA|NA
TGTGCCAGCAGCTTATCCGGCCCCGAGTTAACGGGTCTTAGCGAGCAGTACTTC
CASSLSGPELTGLSEQYF
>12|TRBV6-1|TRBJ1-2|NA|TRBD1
TGTGCCAGCATGGGGACAGGGTACGGCTACACCTTC
CASMGTGYGYTF
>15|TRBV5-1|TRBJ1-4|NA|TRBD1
TGCGCCAGCAGCTTGGGACAGGGCTGGAGTGAAAAACTGTTTTTT
CASSLGQGWSEKLFF
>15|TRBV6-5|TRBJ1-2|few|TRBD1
TGTGCCAGCAGTACCCTGACAGGGGGCGGCTATGGCTACACCTTC
CASSTLTGGGYGYTF
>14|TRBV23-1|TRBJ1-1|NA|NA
TGCGCCAGCAGTCCCCAACCCAAAACCCGGGAAGCTTTCTTT
CASSPQPKTREAFF
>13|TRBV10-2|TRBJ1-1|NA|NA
TGCGCCAGCAGTCTTGGAATGAACACTGAAGCTTTCTTT
CASSLGMNTEAFF
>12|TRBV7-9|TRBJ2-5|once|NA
TGTGCCAGCAGCTACCAGGGGGAGACCCAGTACTTC
CASSYQGETQYF
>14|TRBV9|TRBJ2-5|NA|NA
TGTGCCAGCAGCTTCTCAGGGTCCCAAGAGACCCAGTACTTC
CASSFSGSQETQYF
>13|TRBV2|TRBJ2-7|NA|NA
TGTGCCAGCAGTGCACTAATTAGCGTCGAGCAGTACTTC
CASSALISVEQYF
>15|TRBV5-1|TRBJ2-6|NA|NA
TGCGCCAGCAGCCCGGGGCGCTCTGGGGCCAACGTCCTGACTTTC
CASSPGRSGANVLTF